Each of the 12 T cell receptor beta chains below was sequenced from the same sample in a study of blood T cell repertoires in COVID-19. Method: immunoSEQ multiplex PCR; TCRdb's copy keeps in-frame clones and lacks some. This sample yields tens of thousands of clones, of which about 87% are seen a single time; around 6.1% belongs to the top ten. The sample consisted of peripheral blood. The receptors originated from a man between 50 and 59 years old with active COVID-19.

The V gene is TRBV29-1, the J gene TRBJ2-3, with D possibly TRBD2 on 6 matching bases. V shed 6 bases and J shed 6 bases, with 19 bases lying between them. Per the germline V gene, CDR1 is SQVTM and CDR2 is ANQGSEA. CDR3 length equals 14 residues. CDR3 in amino acids: CSVELAQLRDTQYF. The CDR3 coding sequence is TGCAGCGTGGAACTAGCACAACTAAGGGATACGCAGTATTTT.

This rearrangement joins TRBV18 to TRBJ2-1, with 8 bases that match TRBD1. CDR1 is KGHSH, CDR2 LQKENI, per germline. J was trimmed by 8 bases and V by 3 bases; bases with no gene match: 6. There are 14 residues in the CDR3. The CDR3 region has the DNA TGTGCCAGCTCACCTTCACAGGGGGTGGATGAGCAGTTCTTC. This gives the protein CASSPSQGVDEQFF.

The table lists this clone with a count of one. Written as DNA, the CDR3 is TGTGCCAGCAGTCCCTCAAAACTAGCGGGAGTAAGCACCGGGGAGCTGTTTTTT. Translation: CASSPSKLAGVSTGELFF. The chain employs TRBV28 and TRBJ2-2; 11 nucleotides align to TRBD2. CDR3 length: 18 amino acids. Germline assignment: CDR1 MDHEN and CDR2 SYDVKM. The V gene end was trimmed by 5 bases and the J gene end by 4 bases; junction bases not matched to a gene: 12.

In DNA form, the CDR3 reads TGCGCCAGCAGCTTGATCTCCGAGGAGGAAGCTTTCTTT. It yields the protein CASSLISEEEAFF. The V gene is TRBV5-1, the J gene TRBJ1-1; no clear D. The germline V gene has CDR1 SGHRS and CDR2 YFSETQ. The CDR3 extends over 13 amino acids. The V and J ends lost 1 base and 8 bases respectively, with 12 bases between them.

This clone was recorded a few times. The V and J genes are TRBV6-5 and TRBJ1-2; 7 bases match TRBD1. The V gene end was trimmed by 6 bases and the J gene end by 5 bases; junction bases not matched to a gene: 6. The CDR3 runs to 13 residues. Per the germline V gene, CDR1 is MNHEY and CDR2 is SVGAGI. The CDR3 DNA reads TGTGCCAGCAGGCAAGGGACAGCTTATGGCTACACCTTC. Encoded protein: CASRQGTAYGYTF.

The CDR3 bases are TGTGCCAGCAGCTTCGGCTCTAGCGGGACCCAAGAGACCCAGTACTTC. It specifies CASSFGSSGTQETQYF. This rearrangement joins TRBV7-2 to TRBJ2-5; TRBD2 matches at 9 bases. Germline CDR1 reads SGHTA; CDR2 reads FQGNSA. The CDR3 loop spans 16 amino acids. Trimming at V came to 3 bases and at J to 1 base, leaving 6 bases not matched to a gene.

The chain has TRBV6-5 and TRBJ1-2, with 8 nucleotides matching TRBD1. With V trimmed by 5 bases and J by 5 bases, 7 bases remained unmatched. This CDR3 contains 14 residues. Germline-derived CDR1 and CDR2 are MNHEY and SVGAGI. The CDR3 loop is CASSPDRAGYGYTF. The DNA for the CDR3 is TGTGCCAGCAGTCCGGACAGGGCGGGATATGGCTACACCTTC.

This clone is a singleton in its sample. This chain links TRBV7-3 with TRBJ1-1, with a possible D match to TRBD1 (6 bases). From germline, CDR1 is SGHTA and CDR2 FQGTGA. The CDR3 sequence is 13 residues long. With 1 base removed from V and 6 bases from J, the gap between germline ends came to 9 bases. The CDR3 nucleotides are TGTGCCAGCAGCTTAAATCCAGGGGCTGAAGCTTTCTTT. It encodes CASSLNPGAEAFF. The variable domain in full, with the rest retrieved from reference TRBV7-3 and TRBJ1-1, is GAGVSQTPSNKVTEKGKYVELRCDPISGHTALYWYRQSLGQGPEFLIYFQGTGAADDSGLPNDRFFAVRPEGSVSTLKIQRTERGDSAVYLCASSLNPGAEAFFGQGTRLTVV.

The V and J genes are TRBV7-3 and TRBJ2-5; TRBD1 matches 7 bases. J was trimmed by 5 bases and V by 5 bases; bases with no gene match: 11. The germline gives CDR1 SGHTA, CDR2 FQGTGA. There are 15 residues in the CDR3. CDR3 nucleotide sequence: TGTGCCAGCAGCGCCTACAGGGGTGCCCAGGAGACCCAGTACTTC. Its protein product is CASSAYRGAQETQYF.

This chain joins TRBV27 and TRBJ1-3; 7 bases line up with TRBD1. J was trimmed by 4 bases and V by 8 bases; bases with no gene match: 14. The CDR3 runs 16 residues. CDR1 is MNHEY and CDR2 is SMNVEV in the germline V gene (reference sequence). Here the CDR3 DNA reads TGTGCCAGCGCCCTTCGACAGGGAGTATCCGGAAACACCATATATTTT. It specifies CASALRQGVSGNTIYF.

The chain uses TRBV24-1 and TRBJ2-2; D not certain. V was clipped by 8 bases and J by 5 bases, with 17 bases between them. The CDR3 is made up of 15 amino acids. From germline, CDR1 is KGHDR and CDR2 SFDVKD. The CDR3 nucleotides are TGTGCCACCACTGGAGCGAGCACGGATACCGGGGAGCTGTTTTTT. It is translated as CATTGASTDTGELFF.

The rearrangement links TRBV7-2 to TRBJ2-7; TRBD2 aligns across 9 bases. This CDR3 spans 14 amino acids. Germline lookup yields CDR1 SGHTA and CDR2 FQGNSA. V dropped 4 bases and J dropped 4; count of bases not matched to a gene: 5. The CDR3 region has the DNA TGTGCCAGCAGCTATGATAGCGGGGGTTACGAGCAGTACTTC. Its translation: CASSYDSGGYEQYF.